The rows below give T cell receptor beta chains drawn from one sample of a study of identifying expanded T cells in peripheral blood. The repertoire was sequenced with immunoSEQ multiplex PCR; TCRdb's copy has only in-frame clones and lacks some. In the table there are 100,000 to 150,000 clones, approximately 86% of which are singletons. Specimen: blood. These receptors originate from a person aged 18 to 70 in good health. The CDR3 runs from the conserved cysteine through the conserved F or W. D genes are given only for firm matches. Size tells how often a clone was seen (once, few, many) or the class of an expanded clone, and some rows leave it out.

j_call | d_call | clone_size | v_call | cdr3_nt | cdr3_aa
TRBJ1-3 | NA | NA | TRBV19 | TGTGCCAGTAGTATCGGGGGATCATCTGGAAACACCATATATTTT | CASSIGGSSGNTIYF
TRBJ2-5 | NA | NA | TRBV10-1 | TGCGCCAGCAGTGATGGGGGGACCCAAGAGACCCAGTACTTC | CASSDGGTQETQYF
TRBJ2-1 | TRBD1 | NA | TRBV13 | TGTGCCAGCAGCTCCTCAATGACAGGGTACAATGAGCAGTTCTTC | CASSSSMTGYNEQFF
TRBJ2-3 | NA | NA | TRBV7-2 | TGTGCCAGCAGCTTATCAGTAGGAACAGATACGCAGTATTTT | CASSLSVGTDTQYF
TRBJ1-4 | NA | once | TRBV18 | TGTGCCAGCTCACCGGGGTTTGGGGAAAAACTGTTTTTT | CASSPGFGEKLFF
TRBJ2-1 | TRBD2 | NA | TRBV28 | TGTGCCAGTGTAACTTGGACTAGCGGGAGGCAGAGGGCCAGTTACAATGAGCAGTTCTTC | CASVTWTSGRQRASYNEQFF
TRBJ2-3 | NA | NA | TRBV7-2 | TGTGCCAGCAGCTTAGCGCCTGTTCGCACAGATACGCAGTATTTT | CASSLAPVRTDTQYF
TRBJ2-7 | TRBD2 | NA | TRBV4-1 | TGCGCCAGCAGGAACCTAGCGGGCCCCTACGAGCAGTACTTC | CASRNLAGPYEQYF
TRBJ2-2 | NA | NA | TRBV7-3 | TGTGCCAGCAGCTCCCATGTCGGCGGGGAGCTGTTTTTT | CASSSHVGGELFF
TRBJ2-2 | NA | NA | TRBV11-3 | TGTGCCAGCAGCTTGGGTAGGGGGGCCGGGGAGCTGTTTTTT | CASSLGRGAGELFF
TRBJ2-7 | NA | NA | TRBV7-8 | TGTGCCAGCAGCTTAGGGTGGGGTGGCGACGAGCAGTACTTC | CASSLGWGGDEQYF
TRBJ2-5 | TRBD1 | NA | TRBV6-6 | TGTGCCAGCAGTTTCGGGACAGGGACAAGCGAGACCCAGTACTTC | CASSFGTGTSETQYF
TRBJ1-6 | NA | NA | TRBV29-1 | TGCAGCGTTATGGACAGCCTTAATTCACCCCTCCACTTT | CSVMDSLNSPLHF
TRBJ2-2 | NA | few | TRBV9 | TGTGCCAGCAGCGTAACCCTCAGGAGCAGCGGGGAGCTGTTTTTT | CASSVTLRSSGELFF
TRBJ2-2 | NA | NA | TRBV5-8 | TGTGCCAGCAGCTTGGGAACTTGGAACACCGGGGAGCTGTTTTTT | CASSLGTWNTGELFF
TRBJ2-1 | TRBD1 | NA | TRBV7-6 | TGTGCCAGCAGCAGAGAGGGGGCGCAGGCTTCGGGCAATGAGCAGTTCTTC | CASSREGAQASGNEQFF
TRBJ2-2 | TRBD2 | NA | TRBV29-1 | TGCAGCGTCGCCGGGACTATCTCCACCGGGGAGCTGTTTTTT | CSVAGTISTGELFF
TRBJ2-4 | TRBD1 | NA | TRBV9 | TGTGCCAGCAGCCCCTCGACAGGGGGAACCAAAAACATTCAGTACTTC | CASSPSTGGTKNIQYF
TRBJ1-5 | NA | NA | TRBV2 | TGTGCCAGCAACCGGGACCCAAATCAGCCCCAGCATTTT | CASNRDPNQPQHF
TRBJ1-2 | NA | NA | TRBV18 | TGTGCCAGCTCACCAGCGGCGGGGGCCTATGGCTACACCTTC | CASSPAAGAYGYTF
TRBJ2-7 | NA | NA | TRBV7-9 | TGTGCCAGCAGCGAACTAGGACAAACCTACGAGCAGTACTTC | CASSELGQTYEQYF
TRBJ2-7 | NA | NA | TRBV27 | TGTGCCAGCAGCTCAAATGGGGGTTACGAGCAGTACTTC | CASSSNGGYEQYF
TRBJ2-3 | TRBD2 | few | TRBV2 | TGTGCCAGCAGTGTAGCGGGAGGAGGGGATACGCAGTATTTT | CASSVAGGGDTQYF
TRBJ1-3 | NA | NA | TRBV9 | TGTGCCAGCAGCGTAGCTTTTGGGGGATCTGGAAACACCATATATTTT | CASSVAFGGSGNTIYF
TRBJ2-3 | NA | NA | TRBV4-2 | TGTGCCAGCAGCCAAGAATCCTGGGGCAGAGATACGCAGTATTTT | CASSQESWGRDTQYF
TRBJ1-2 | NA | NA | TRBV28 | TGTGCCAGCACCGTCCTCGTTGGTAGTGGCTACACCTTC | CASTVLVGSGYTF
TRBJ2-1 | NA | NA | TRBV4-3 | TGCGCCAGCAGCCAAGAGGGGGGAAATGAGCAGTTCTTC | CASSQEGGNEQFF
TRBJ2-5 | TRBD1 | NA | TRBV5-1 | TGCGCCAGCAGGTTCGTGGACAGGGCCGTAGAGACCCAGTACTTC | CASRFVDRAVETQYF
TRBJ2-7 | NA | NA | TRBV5-1 | TGCGCCAGCAGCTTACAACCGACAGGCTCATCGTTCGAGCAGTACTTC | CASSLQPTGSSFEQYF
TRBJ2-7 | NA | NA | TRBV30 | TGTGCCGGAGACAGCAAAACCTACGAGCAGTACTTC | CAGDSKTYEQYF
TRBJ2-5 | TRBD2 | NA | TRBV5-1 | TGCGCCAGCAGCATCTTAGCGGGGGAGGGAGAGACCCAGTACTTC | CASSILAGEGETQYF
TRBJ2-7 | TRBD2 | NA | TRBV6-1 | TGTGCCAGCAGTGGAACTAGCGGGGGTTCATACGAGCAGTACTTC | CASSGTSGGSYEQYF
TRBJ2-7 | NA | NA | TRBV10-3 | TGTGCCATGTCGCCGGGCCTATCCTACGAGCAGTACTTC | CAMSPGLSYEQYF
TRBJ1-1 | NA | NA | TRBV7-2 | TGTGCCAGCAGCGCCAGGGTTTCTGTGGCTTTCTTT | CASSARVSVAFF
TRBJ1-2 | NA | NA | TRBV7-3 | TGTGCCAGCAGCTTATCTAGGGAGAGAGGCTACACCTTC | CASSLSRERGYTF
TRBJ2-7 | TRBD2 | NA | TRBV27 | TGTGCCAGCAGTTTCTCGCTAGCGGGGCTTGAGCAGTACTTC | CASSFSLAGLEQYF
TRBJ1-6 | NA | NA | TRBV27 | TGTGCCAGCAGTTTTGGGCAGGGGTCCGTAAGGGGTAATTCACCCCTCCACTTT | CASSFGQGSVRGNSPLHF
TRBJ1-1 | NA | NA | TRBV5-5 | TGTGCCAGCAGCCCAACCGGGACCCCAGGCGGGTTTTTCTTT | CASSPTGTPGGFFF
TRBJ1-1 | NA | NA | TRBV29-1 | TGCAGCGTTGAATGGGGGGAGGCTTTCTTT | CSVEWGEAFF
TRBJ1-2 | NA | NA | TRBV23-1 | TGCCCAGCTACGGGGGGCGATGGCTACACCTTC | CPATGGDGYTF
TRBJ2-2 | TRBD1 | NA | TRBV29-1 | TGCAGCGCTCACAGGGGAGCCAACACCGGGGAGCTGTTTTTT | CSAHRGANTGELFF
TRBJ1-6 | NA | NA | TRBV19 | TGTGCCAGTACTTTCAGTGGTTCATTGAATTCACCCCTCCACTTT | CASTFSGSLNSPLHF
TRBJ2-3 | NA | NA | TRBV7-2 | TGTGCCAGCAGCTTAGAGGGAGCACGGGATACGCAGTATTTT | CASSLEGARDTQYF
TRBJ1-4 | NA | NA | TRBV15 | TGTGCCACCAGACTGGACACCGGCGAAAAACTGTTTTTT | CATRLDTGEKLFF
TRBJ1-4 | NA | NA | TRBV7-2 | TGTGCCAGCAGCTTAGACAGGGTGGCTAATGAAAAACTGTTTTTT | CASSLDRVANEKLFF
TRBJ2-1 | TRBD1 | NA | TRBV9 | TGTGCCAGCAGCGATACAGGGGGCGGATGGAATGAGCAGTTCTTC | CASSDTGGGWNEQFF
TRBJ2-5 | NA | NA | TRBV2 | TGTGCCAGCAGTTTCAGTACACGGCAAGAGACCCAGTACTTC | CASSFSTRQETQYF
TRBJ2-5 | TRBD2 | NA | TRBV5-1 | TGCGCCAGCAGCGCCGGGACTAGCGGGTACCAAGAGACCCAGTACTTC | CASSAGTSGYQETQYF
TRBJ2-1 | TRBD2 | NA | TRBV6-1 | TGTGCCAGCAGTGAAGATTGGCTAGCGGGAAACCAGTACAATGAGCAGTTCTTC | CASSEDWLAGNQYNEQFF
TRBJ1-6 | NA | NA | TRBV18 | TGTGCCAGCTCACCACCCTCGATCTATCATAATTCACCCCTCCACTTT | CASSPPSIYHNSPLHF
TRBJ1-2 | NA | NA | TRBV28 | TGTGCCAGCAGTTTACCCATCTTGGGGGGGGCGGGCGGCTACACCTTC | CASSLPILGGAGGYTF
TRBJ2-7 | NA | NA | TRBV7-2 | TGTGCCAGCAGCTTAGGGACGGGGTCCTACGAGCAGTACTTC | CASSLGTGSYEQYF